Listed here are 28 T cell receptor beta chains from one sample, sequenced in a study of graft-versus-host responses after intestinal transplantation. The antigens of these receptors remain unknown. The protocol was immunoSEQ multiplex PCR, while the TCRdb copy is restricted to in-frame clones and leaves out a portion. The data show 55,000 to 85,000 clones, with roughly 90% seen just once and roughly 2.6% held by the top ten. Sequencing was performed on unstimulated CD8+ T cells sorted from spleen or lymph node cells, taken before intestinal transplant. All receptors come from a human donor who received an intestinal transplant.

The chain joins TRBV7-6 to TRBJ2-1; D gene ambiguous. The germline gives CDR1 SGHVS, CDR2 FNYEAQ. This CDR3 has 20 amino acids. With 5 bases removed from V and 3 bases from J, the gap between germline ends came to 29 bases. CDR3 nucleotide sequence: TGTGCCAGCAGCGCCTACCCCCGGCTTACAGCTTCCGGCATCTACAATGAGCAGTTCTTC. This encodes CASSAYPRLTASGIYNEQFF.

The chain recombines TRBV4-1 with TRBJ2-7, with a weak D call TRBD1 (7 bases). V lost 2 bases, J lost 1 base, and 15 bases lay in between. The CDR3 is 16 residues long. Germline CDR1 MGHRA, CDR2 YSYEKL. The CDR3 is CASSQFSPGGSYEQYF. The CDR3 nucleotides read TGCGCCAGCAGCCAATTTTCACCAGGGGGGTCCTACGAGCAGTACTTC.

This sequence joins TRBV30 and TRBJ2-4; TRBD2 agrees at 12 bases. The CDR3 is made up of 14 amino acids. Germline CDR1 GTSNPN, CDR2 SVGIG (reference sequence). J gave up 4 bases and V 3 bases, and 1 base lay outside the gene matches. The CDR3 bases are TGTGCCTGGAGGACTAGCGGGGGAAAAAACATTCAGTACTTC. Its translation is CAWRTSGGKNIQYF.

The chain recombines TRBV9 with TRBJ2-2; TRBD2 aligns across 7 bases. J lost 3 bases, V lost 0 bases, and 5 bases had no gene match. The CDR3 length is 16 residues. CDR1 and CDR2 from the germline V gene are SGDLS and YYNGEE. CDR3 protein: CASSVGGRAYTGELFF. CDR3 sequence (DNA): TGTGCCAGCAGCGTAGGGGGGAGGGCGTACACCGGGGAGCTGTTTTTT.

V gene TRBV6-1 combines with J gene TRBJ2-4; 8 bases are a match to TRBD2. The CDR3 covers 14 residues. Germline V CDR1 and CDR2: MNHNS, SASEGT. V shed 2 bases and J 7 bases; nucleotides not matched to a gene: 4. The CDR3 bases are TGTGCCAGCAGTGAACCGGGGGGGGAGAACATTCAGTACTTC. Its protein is CASSEPGGENIQYF.

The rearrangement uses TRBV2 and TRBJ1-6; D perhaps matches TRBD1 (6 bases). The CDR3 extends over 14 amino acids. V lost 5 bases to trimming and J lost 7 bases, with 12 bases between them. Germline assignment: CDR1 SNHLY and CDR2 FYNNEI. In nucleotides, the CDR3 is TGTGCCAGCAGTCTCCGGGACACGAATTCACCCCTCCACTTT. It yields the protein CASSLRDTNSPLHF. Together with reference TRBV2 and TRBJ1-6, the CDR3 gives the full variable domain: EPEVTQTPSHQVTQMGQEVILRCVPISNHLYFYWYRQILGQKVEFLVSFYNNEISEKSEIFDDQFSVERPDGSNFTLKIRSTKLEDSAMYFCASSLRDTNSPLHFGNGTRLTVT.

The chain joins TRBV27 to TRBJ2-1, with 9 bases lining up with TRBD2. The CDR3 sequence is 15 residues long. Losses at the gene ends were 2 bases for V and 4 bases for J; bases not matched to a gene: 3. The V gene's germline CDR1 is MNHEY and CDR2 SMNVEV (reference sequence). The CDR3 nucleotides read TGTGCCAGCAGTTTACGAGCGGGAGGTTACAATGAGCAGTTCTTC. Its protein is CASSLRAGGYNEQFF.

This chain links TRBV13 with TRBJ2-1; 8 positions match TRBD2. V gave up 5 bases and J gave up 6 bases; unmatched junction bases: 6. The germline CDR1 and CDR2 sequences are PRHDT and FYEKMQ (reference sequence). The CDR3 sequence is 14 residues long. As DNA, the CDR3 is TGTGCCAGCAGCCACGGGGGGGAACTCAATGAGCAGTTCTTC. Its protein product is CASSHGGELNEQFF.

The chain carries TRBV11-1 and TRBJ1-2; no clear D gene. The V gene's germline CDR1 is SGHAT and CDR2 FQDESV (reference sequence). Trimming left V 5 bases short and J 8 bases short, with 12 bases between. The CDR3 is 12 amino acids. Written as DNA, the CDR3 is TGTGCCAGCAGCCCAATGGGAGGCGGCTACACCTTC. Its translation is CASSPMGGGYTF.

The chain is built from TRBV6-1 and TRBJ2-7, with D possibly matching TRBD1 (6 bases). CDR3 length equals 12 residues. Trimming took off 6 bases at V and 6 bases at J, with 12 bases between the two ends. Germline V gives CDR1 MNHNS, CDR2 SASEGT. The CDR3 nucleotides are TGTGCCAGCAGGGATAACAGGGTCGAGCAGTACTTC. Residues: CASRDNRVEQYF.

The CDR3 DNA reads as TGCGCCAGCAGCACCAGGGGGTTGGAGACCCAGTACTTC. This codes for CASSTRGLETQYF. The chain has TRBV5-1 and TRBJ2-5, with 7 bases lining up with TRBD1. The V gene end was trimmed by 4 bases and the J gene end by 5 bases; junction bases not matched to a gene: 5. This CDR3 has 13 amino acids. Germline V gene sequence: CDR1 SGHRS, CDR2 YFSETQ.

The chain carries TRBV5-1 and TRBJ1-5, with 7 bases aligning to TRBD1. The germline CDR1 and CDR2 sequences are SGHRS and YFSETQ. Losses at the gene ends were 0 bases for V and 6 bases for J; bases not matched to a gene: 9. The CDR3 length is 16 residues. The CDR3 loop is CASSLGEGGLFQPQHF. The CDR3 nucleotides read TGCGCCAGCAGCTTGGGAGAAGGGGGCTTGTTTCAGCCCCAGCATTTT. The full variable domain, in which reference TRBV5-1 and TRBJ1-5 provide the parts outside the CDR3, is KAGVTQTPRYLIKTRGQQVTLSCSPISGHRSVSWYQQTPGQGLQFLFEYFSETQRNKGNFPGRFSGRQFSNSRSEMNVSTLELGDSALYLCASSLGEGGLFQPQHFGDGTRLSIL.

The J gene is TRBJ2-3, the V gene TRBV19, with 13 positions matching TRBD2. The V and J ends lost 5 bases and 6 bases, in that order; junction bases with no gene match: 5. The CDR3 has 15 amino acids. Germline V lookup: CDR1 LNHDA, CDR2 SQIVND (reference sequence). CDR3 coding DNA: TGTGCCAGTAGTCCGACTAGCGGGAGGACGGATACGCAGTATTTT. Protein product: CASSPTSGRTDTQYF.

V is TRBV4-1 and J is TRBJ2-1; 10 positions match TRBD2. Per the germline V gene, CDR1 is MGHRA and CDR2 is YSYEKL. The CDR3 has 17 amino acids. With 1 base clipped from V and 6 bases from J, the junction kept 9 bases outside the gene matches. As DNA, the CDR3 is TGCGCCAGCAGCCAAGCGGAAACTAGCGGGATGCCCAATGAGCAGTTCTTC. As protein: CASSQAETSGMPNEQFF.

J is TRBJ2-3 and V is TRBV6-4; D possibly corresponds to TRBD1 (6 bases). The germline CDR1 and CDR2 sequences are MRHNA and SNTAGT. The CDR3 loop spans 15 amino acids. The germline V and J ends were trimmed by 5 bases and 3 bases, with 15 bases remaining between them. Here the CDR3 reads CASSQTQDRTDTQYF. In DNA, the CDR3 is TGTGCCAGCAGTCAGACCCAGGACAGAACAGATACGCAGTATTTT.

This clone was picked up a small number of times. This CDR3 is CSVVRGSDTQYF. Written as DNA, the CDR3 is TGCAGCGTAGTTCGCGGTTCAGATACGCAGTATTTT. This chain links TRBV29-1 with TRBJ2-3; no definite D call. Looked up from germline, CDR1 is SQVTM and CDR2 is ANQGSEA. The CDR3 consists of 12 residues. The ends were cut back, 6 bases at V and 4 bases at J, with 11 bases in the middle.

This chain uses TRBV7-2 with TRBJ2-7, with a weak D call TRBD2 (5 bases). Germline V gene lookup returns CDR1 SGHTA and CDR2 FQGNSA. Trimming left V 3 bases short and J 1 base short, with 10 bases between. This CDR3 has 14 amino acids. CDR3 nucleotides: TGTGCCAGCAGCTTGCCTGGACTTTCCTACGAGCAGTACTTC. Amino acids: CASSLPGLSYEQYF.

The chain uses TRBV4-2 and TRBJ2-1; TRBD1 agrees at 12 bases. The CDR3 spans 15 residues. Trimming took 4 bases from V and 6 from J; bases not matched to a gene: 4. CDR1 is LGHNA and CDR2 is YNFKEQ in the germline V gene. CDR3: CASSPSGQGANEQFF. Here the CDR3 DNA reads TGTGCCAGCAGCCCCTCGGGACAGGGGGCCAATGAGCAGTTCTTC.

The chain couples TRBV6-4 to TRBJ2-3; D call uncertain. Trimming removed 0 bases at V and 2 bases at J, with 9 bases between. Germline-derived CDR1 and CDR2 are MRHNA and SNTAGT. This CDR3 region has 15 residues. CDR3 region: CASSDSTAPTDTQYF. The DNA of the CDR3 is TGTGCCAGCAGTGACTCAACAGCCCCCACAGATACGCAGTATTTT.

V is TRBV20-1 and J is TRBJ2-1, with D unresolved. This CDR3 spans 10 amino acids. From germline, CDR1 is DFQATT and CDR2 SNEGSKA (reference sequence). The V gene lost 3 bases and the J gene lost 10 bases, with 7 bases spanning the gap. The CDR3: CSASKREQFF. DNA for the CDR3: TGCAGTGCTAGTAAGAGGGAGCAGTTCTTC.

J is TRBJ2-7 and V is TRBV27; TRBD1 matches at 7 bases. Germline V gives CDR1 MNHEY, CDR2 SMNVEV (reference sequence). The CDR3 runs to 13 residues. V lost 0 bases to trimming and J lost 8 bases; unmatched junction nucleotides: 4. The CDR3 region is CASSLSGDSKQYF. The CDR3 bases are TGTGCCAGCAGTTTATCCGGGGACAGCAAGCAGTACTTC.

CDR3 in DNA: TGCAGCGTTGCTGGGCAGGGGGATGGAAACACCATATATTTT. It specifies CSVAGQGDGNTIYF. The chain joins TRBV29-1 to TRBJ1-3; the match to TRBD1 covers 7 bases. Unmatched junction bases numbered 6, after V lost 4 bases and J lost 3 bases. The CDR3 is 14 residues long. The germline V gene has CDR1 SQVTM and CDR2 ANQGSEA.

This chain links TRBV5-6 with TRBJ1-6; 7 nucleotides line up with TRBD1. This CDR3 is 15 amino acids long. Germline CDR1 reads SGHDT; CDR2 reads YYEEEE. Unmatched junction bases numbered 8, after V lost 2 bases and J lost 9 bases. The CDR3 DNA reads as TGTGCCAGCAGCTTCCGACAGGGTTGGGGTTCACCCCTCCACTTT. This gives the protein CASSFRQGWGSPLHF. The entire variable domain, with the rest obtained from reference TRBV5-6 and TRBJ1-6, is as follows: DAGVTQSPTHLIKTRGQQVTLRCSPKSGHDTVSWYQQALGQGPQFIFQYYEEEERQRGNFPDRFSGHQFPNYSSELNVNALLLGDSALYLCASSFRQGWGSPLHFGNGTRLTVT.

CDR3: CASSGLERADTQYF. As DNA, the CDR3 is TGTGCCAGCAGCGGGTTGGAGCGGGCAGATACGCAGTATTTT. The chain carries TRBV9 and TRBJ2-3; maybe TRBD2 (6 bases). Germline V gene lookup returns CDR1 SGDLS and CDR2 YYNGEE. V was cut by 3 bases and J by 4 bases, with 12 bases left in between. The CDR3 loop spans 14 amino acids.

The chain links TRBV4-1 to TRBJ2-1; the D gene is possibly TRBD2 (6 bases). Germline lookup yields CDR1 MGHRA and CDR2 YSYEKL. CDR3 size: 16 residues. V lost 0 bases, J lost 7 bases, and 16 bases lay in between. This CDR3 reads CASSQDPQGGKNEQFF. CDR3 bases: TGCGCCAGCAGCCAAGATCCCCAGGGCGGGAAGAATGAGCAGTTCTTC.

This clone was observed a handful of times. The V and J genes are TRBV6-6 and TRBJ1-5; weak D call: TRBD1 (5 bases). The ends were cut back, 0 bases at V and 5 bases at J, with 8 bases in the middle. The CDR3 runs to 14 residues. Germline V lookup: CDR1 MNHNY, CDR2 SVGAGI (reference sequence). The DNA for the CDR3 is TGTGCCAGCAGTTACTCGACAGCAGATCAGCCCCAGCATTTT. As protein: CASSYSTADQPQHF.

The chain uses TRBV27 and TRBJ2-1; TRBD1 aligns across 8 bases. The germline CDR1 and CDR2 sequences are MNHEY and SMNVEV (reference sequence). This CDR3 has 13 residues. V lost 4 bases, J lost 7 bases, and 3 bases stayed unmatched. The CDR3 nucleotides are TGTGCCAGCAGTTGGGACAGGTCGAATGAGCAGTTCTTC. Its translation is CASSWDRSNEQFF.

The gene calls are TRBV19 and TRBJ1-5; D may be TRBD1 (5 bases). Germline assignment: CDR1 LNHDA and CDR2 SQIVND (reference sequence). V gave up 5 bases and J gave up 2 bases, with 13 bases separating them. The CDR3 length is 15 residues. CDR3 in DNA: TGTGCCAGTAGTCCCTGGGGGGAGGGCAATCAGCCCCAGCATTTT. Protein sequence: CASSPWGEGNQPQHF.